This T cell receptor (beta chain) was sequenced for a study of beta chain features in type 1 diabetes. Trimming took 1 base from V and 7 from J, leaving 8 bases between them. Per germline, CDR1 SGHAT and CDR2 FQNNGV. The length of the CDR3 is 13 residues. This clone was counted between two and nine times. Its antigen remains unknown. Study results and limitations: The study found that naive, central memory and Treg TCRB repertoires appeared more similar in patients than in healthy donors. Overrepresentation of cells with high TCR expression could result from cDNA sequencing. TCRB CDR3 length was moderately but significantly reduced in all four CD4+ subsets of Type 1 diabetes patients.

Of the isolated RNA, all was reverse transcribed, and so the sequenced material was expressed TCRB transcripts. TCRdb keeps only in-frame clones here, not all; method: immunoSEQ multiplex PCR. The repertoire holds approximately 330,000 clones, with more than 9.5% as singletons. The chain uses TRBV11-2 and TRBJ2-1; tentatively, D is TRBD1 (5 bases). What was sequenced was naive CD4+ T cells from blood. The TCR sequence derives from a woman aged 30 to 39 in good health. The DNA for the CDR3 is TGTGCCAGCAGCTTAGTAGGGGATAATGAGCAGTTCTTC. Its protein is CASSLVGDNEQFF.